These 24 T cell receptor beta chains came from one sample sequenced in a study of Tregs in tolerant kidney transplant recipients (dated by TCRdb to between 2017 and 2020). Receptors were amplified or captured by the immunoSEQ multiplex PCR assay. Here the immuneACCESS table is served through TCRdb, limited to in-frame sequences with V and J called. Missing clones are a known gap in these copies; in checked studies unresolved V genes cover under half, and the rest lacks a known reason. This sample is represented by some 14,000 clones; roughly 92% of them were singletons. About an eighth of the sample belongs to the ten largest clones. Specimen: CD8+ T cells from blood. These receptors originate from a human donor in good health.

The J gene is TRBJ2-7, the V gene TRBV6-1; the match to TRBD1 covers 8 bases. With 1 base clipped from V and 6 bases from J, the junction kept 17 bases outside the gene matches. Germline CDR1 and CDR2: MNHNS and SASEGT. The CDR3 is 18 residues long. CDR3 sequence: CASSEVRTGQVLSLEQYF. In DNA form, the CDR3 reads TGTGCCAGCAGTGAAGTGAGGACAGGGCAAGTCCTAAGCCTCGAGCAGTACTTC.

The chain links TRBV21-1 to TRBJ1-1; the table assigns TRBD1, which was not confirmed against the DNA. TRBV21-1 is noted as a pseudogene. The CDR3 sequence is 15 residues long. Here the CDR3 DNA reads TGTGCCAGCAGGAATAGGGACAGATACAACACTGAAGCTTTCTTT. Amino acids: CASRNRDRYNTEAFF.

The chain is built from TRBV9 and TRBJ2-1, with D possibly TRBD1 on 6 matching bases. Trimming stripped 4 bases from V and 0 bases from J, with 11 bases between. The germline V gene has CDR1 SGDLS and CDR2 YYNGEE. CDR3 length: 15 amino acids. CDR3 nucleotides: TGTGCCAGCAGCACCGTAGGGGGCTCCTACAATGAGCAGTTCTTC. This encodes CASSTVGGSYNEQFF.

The chain links TRBV7-9 to TRBJ2-1; D call uncertain. This CDR3 has 16 residues. V was trimmed by 3 bases and J by 7 bases, leaving 19 bases between them. The germline CDR1 and CDR2 sequences are SEHNR and FQNEAQ (reference sequence). CDR3 amino acids: CASSFLTSHKQNEQFF. In DNA form, the CDR3 reads TGTGCCAGCAGCTTCCTCACTTCCCATAAACAGAATGAGCAGTTCTTC.

This chain uses TRBV7-2 with TRBJ2-7; tentatively, D is TRBD1 or TRBD2 (5 bases each). Germline V CDR1 and CDR2: SGHTA, FQGNSA. This CDR3 contains 14 residues. Trimming took off 4 bases at V and 3 bases at J, with 13 bases between the two ends. CDR3 in amino acids: CASSSSGTDYEQYF. In nucleotides, the CDR3 is TGTGCCAGCAGCTCCTCCGGGACGGACTACGAGCAGTACTTC.

The chain links TRBV4-2 to TRBJ2-3, with D possibly matching TRBD1 (6 bases). V was shortened by 0 bases and J by 6 bases, with 19 bases between the two germline ends. The CDR3 has 17 amino acids. The germline CDR1 and CDR2 sequences are LGHNA and YNFKEQ. The CDR3 region has the DNA TGTGCCAGCAGCCAAGATCGCTCGGGACAACCGGGGGATACGCAGTATTTT. This encodes CASSQDRSGQPGDTQYF.

This chain connects TRBV4-3 to TRBJ2-3; D might be TRBD1 or TRBD2, each matching 7 bases. Looked up from germline, CDR1 is LGHNA and CDR2 is YSLEER. The CDR3 spans 16 residues. The germline V and J ends were trimmed by 0 bases and 4 bases, with 14 bases remaining between them. CDR3 residues: CASSQDWQGGPDTQYF. DNA for the CDR3: TGCGCCAGCAGCCAAGATTGGCAGGGGGGGCCAGATACGCAGTATTTT.

This clone showed up just once. The chain is built from TRBV6-1 and TRBJ2-7, with unresolved D. V was cut by 0 bases and J by 3 bases, with 6 bases left in between. This CDR3 is 13 amino acids long. CDR1 is MNHNS and CDR2 is SASEGT in the germline V gene. CDR3 region: CASSEAHFYEQYF. CDR3 DNA: TGTGCCAGCAGTGAAGCGCATTTCTACGAGCAGTACTTC.

The rearrangement joins TRBV9 to TRBJ2-3; 9 bases line up with TRBD2. Trimming at V came to 3 bases and at J to 2 bases, leaving 4 bases not matched to a gene. The CDR3 length is 15 residues. Per germline, CDR1 SGDLS and CDR2 YYNGEE. This CDR3 is CASSATSGPTDTQYF. In nucleotides, the CDR3 is TGTGCCAGCAGCGCAACTAGCGGGCCCACAGATACGCAGTATTTT.

The V call is TRBV7-6, the J call TRBJ2-7; D may be TRBD1 (6 bases). V was pared by 0 bases and J by 3 bases, with 12 bases between. There are 15 residues in the CDR3. The germline V gene has CDR1 SGHVS and CDR2 FNYEAQ. CDR3 nucleotide sequence: TGTGCCAGCAGCTTAGCACCAGGGGTTGACTACGAGCAGTACTTC. Translated: CASSLAPGVDYEQYF.

This chain links TRBV11-3 with TRBJ2-1, with 7 nucleotides matching TRBD1. V dropped 8 bases and J dropped 3; count of bases not matched to a gene: 7. This CDR3 region has 14 residues. Per the germline V gene, CDR1 is SGHNT and CDR2 is YENEEA. The CDR3: CASRGTENYNEQFF. CDR3 coding DNA: TGTGCCAGCCGAGGGACAGAGAACTACAATGAGCAGTTCTTC.

The rearrangement joins TRBV6-4 to TRBJ2-3; TRBD2 matches at 10 bases. Germline loops: CDR1 MRHNA, CDR2 SNTAGT. Trimming removed 8 bases from V and 1 base from J; junction bases left unmatched: 0. This CDR3 contains 13 residues. The CDR3 sequence is CASGTSGTDTQYF. In nucleotides, the CDR3 is TGTGCCAGCGGGACTAGCGGCACAGATACGCAGTATTTT.

The rearrangement links TRBV9 to TRBJ2-3, with 13 bases aligning to TRBD2. V lost 0 bases, J lost 3 bases, and 1 base stayed unmatched. This CDR3 has 16 amino acids. Germline V gene sequence: CDR1 SGDLS, CDR2 YYNGEE. This CDR3 is CASSVGLAGGTDTQYF. CDR3 bases: TGTGCCAGCAGCGTAGGACTAGCGGGGGGAACAGATACGCAGTATTTT.

V and J are TRBV7-9 and TRBJ2-7; TRBD2 is a possible D gene (5 bases). The CDR3 length is 13 residues. Germline CDR1 reads SEHNR; CDR2 reads FQNEAQ (reference sequence). V lost 3 bases to trimming and J lost 6 bases, with 12 bases between them. The CDR3 spells CASSFATGSEQYF. CDR3 sequence (DNA): TGTGCCAGCAGCTTCGCTACGGGGTCCGAGCAGTACTTC. Full variable domain (outside the CDR3, taken from reference TRBV7-9 and TRBJ2-7): DTGVSQNPRHKITKRGQNVTFRCDPISEHNRLYWYRQTLGQGPEFLTYFQNEAQLEKSRLLSDRFSAERPKGSFSTLEIQRTEQGDSAMYLCASSFATGSEQYFGPGTRLTVT.

The chain employs TRBV29-1 and TRBJ2-7; 8 bases are shared with TRBD1. Unmatched junction bases numbered 4, after V lost 6 bases and J lost 3 bases. The CDR3 is 12 residues long. Germline CDR1 is SQVTM and CDR2 is ANQGSEA. As DNA, the CDR3 is TGCAGCGTATCCGGGACAGGCTACGAGCAGTACTTC. It codes for CSVSGTGYEQYF.

This clone was observed a few times. The genes are TRBV11-3 and TRBJ2-7, with TRBD2 identical over 7 bases. V shed 2 bases and J 1 base; nucleotides not matched to a gene: 17. The CDR3 length is 19 residues. Germline-derived CDR1 and CDR2 are SGHNT and YENEEA. The CDR3 here is CASSLLMRRERMGSYEQYF. CDR3 sequence (DNA): TGTGCCAGCAGCTTACTAATGCGGCGGGAGAGGATGGGGTCCTACGAGCAGTACTTC.

The CDR3 protein is CASSLRLAGIVDTQYF. CDR3 nucleotide sequence: TGTGCCAGCTCACTCCGACTAGCGGGAATCGTAGATACGCAGTATTTT. V is TRBV18 and J is TRBJ2-3; TRBD2 matches 11 bases. CDR1 and CDR2 from the germline V gene are KGHSH and LQKENI. Losses at the gene ends were 4 bases for V and 5 bases for J; bases not matched to a gene: 8. The CDR3 totals 16 residues.

This clone was seen once. This rearrangement joins TRBV4-3 to TRBJ2-7; 8 bases map to TRBD2. Unmatched junction bases numbered 7, after V lost 4 bases and J lost 2 bases. CDR1 and CDR2 from the germline V gene are LGHNA and YSLEER. The CDR3 has 15 residues. In DNA, the CDR3 is TGCGCCAGCAGCCCAGGACTAGCAGGTCCCTACGAGCAGTACTTC. This sequence encodes CASSPGLAGPYEQYF.

V gene TRBV4-1 combines with J gene TRBJ2-1, with TRBD1 identical over 8 bases. The CDR3 is 15 residues long. CDR1 MGHRA and CDR2 YSYEKL come from the germline V gene. Trimming at V came to 5 bases and at J to 8 bases, leaving 11 bases not matched to a gene. CDR3: CASSILSDRAHEQFF. The CDR3 DNA follows: TGCGCCAGCAGCATACTTTCGGACAGGGCACATGAGCAGTTCTTC.

This clone was seen once. This chain connects TRBV4-3 to TRBJ2-7, with D tentatively TRBD2 (5 bases). Germline CDR1 and CDR2: LGHNA and YSLEER. V lost 0 bases and J 4 bases, leaving 16 bases between the germline ends. The CDR3 totals 16 residues. The CDR3 bases are TGCGCCAGCAGCCAAGAAGTCCCTAGCAGGAGGTACGAGCAGTACTTC. Amino acid sequence: CASSQEVPSRRYEQYF.

CDR3 sequence (DNA): TGTGCCAGCAGCCCTGGACGCAGCTCCTACAATGAGCAGTTCTTC. Translating it yields CASSPGRSSYNEQFF. This chain links TRBV14 with TRBJ2-1; D unclear. Germline lookup yields CDR1 SGHDN and CDR2 FVKESK. CDR3 length equals 15 residues. Trimming cost V 4 bases and J 0 bases, with 10 bases left between them.

The chain employs TRBV30 and TRBJ1-5; D call uncertain. The V end lost 4 bases, the J end lost 3 bases, and 16 bases lay between the germline ends. This CDR3 has 15 residues. Per the germline V gene, CDR1 is GTSNPN and CDR2 is SVGIG (reference sequence). The CDR3, as DNA: TGTGCCTGGAATGAGCCCGGGAGTAACAATCAGCCCCAGCATTTT. It encodes CAWNEPGSNNQPQHF.

The chain joins TRBV13 to TRBJ2-1; no firm D call. V gave up 7 bases and J gave up 0 bases, with 16 bases separating them. Germline lookup yields CDR1 PRHDT and CDR2 FYEKMQ (reference sequence). The CDR3 extends over 16 amino acids. The CDR3 region is CASTVTTISSYNEQFF. In DNA, the CDR3 is TGTGCCAGCACCGTTACAACGATTAGCTCCTACAATGAGCAGTTCTTC.

The chain joins TRBV5-6 to TRBJ2-1, with 8 bases fitting TRBD2. The V segment lost 2 bases and the J segment 13 bases; nucleotides outside the gene matches: 5. The CDR3 has 12 residues. Germline values: CDR1 SGHDT, CDR2 YYEEEE. CDR3 loop: CASSFGTSLQFF. CDR3 in DNA: TGTGCCAGCAGCTTCGGGACTAGTTTACAGTTCTTC.